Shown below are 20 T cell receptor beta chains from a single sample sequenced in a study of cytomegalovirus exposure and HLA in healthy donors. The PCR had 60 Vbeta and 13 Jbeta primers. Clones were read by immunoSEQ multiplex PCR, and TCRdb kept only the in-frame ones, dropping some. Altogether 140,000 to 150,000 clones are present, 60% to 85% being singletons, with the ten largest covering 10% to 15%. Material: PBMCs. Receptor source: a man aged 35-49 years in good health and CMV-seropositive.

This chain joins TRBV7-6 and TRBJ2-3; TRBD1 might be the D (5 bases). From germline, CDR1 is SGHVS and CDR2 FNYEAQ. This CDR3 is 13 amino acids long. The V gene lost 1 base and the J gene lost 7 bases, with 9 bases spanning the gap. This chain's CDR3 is CASSLDRGNTQYF. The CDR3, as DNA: TGTGCCAGCAGCTTAGATAGGGGAAATACGCAGTATTTT.

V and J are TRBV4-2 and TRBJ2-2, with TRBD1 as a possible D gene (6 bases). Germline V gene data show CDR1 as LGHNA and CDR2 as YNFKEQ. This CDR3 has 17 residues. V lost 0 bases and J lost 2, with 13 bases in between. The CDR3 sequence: CASSQDRGDLNTGELFF. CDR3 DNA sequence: TGTGCCAGCAGCCAAGACAGGGGTGATCTTAACACCGGGGAGCTGTTTTTT.

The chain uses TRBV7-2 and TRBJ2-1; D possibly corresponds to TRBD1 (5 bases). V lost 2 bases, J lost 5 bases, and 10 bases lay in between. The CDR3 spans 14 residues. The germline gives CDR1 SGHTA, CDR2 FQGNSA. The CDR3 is CASSLSLRDNEQFF. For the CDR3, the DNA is TGTGCCAGCAGCTTATCCCTCAGGGACAATGAGCAGTTCTTC.

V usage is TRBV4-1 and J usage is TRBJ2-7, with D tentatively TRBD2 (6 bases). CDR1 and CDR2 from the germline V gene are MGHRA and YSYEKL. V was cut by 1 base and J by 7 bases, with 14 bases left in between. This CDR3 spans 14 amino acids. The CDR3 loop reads CASSQVVGGGEQYF. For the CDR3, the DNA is TGCGCCAGCAGCCAAGTGGTAGGTGGAGGGGAGCAGTACTTC.

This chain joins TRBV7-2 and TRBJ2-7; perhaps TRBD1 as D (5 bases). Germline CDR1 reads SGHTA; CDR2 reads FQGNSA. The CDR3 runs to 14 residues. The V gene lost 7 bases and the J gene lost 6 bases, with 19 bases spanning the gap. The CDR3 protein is CASISARAAREQYF. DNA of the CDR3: TGTGCCAGCATTTCCGCCAGGGCAGCTCGCGAGCAGTACTTC.

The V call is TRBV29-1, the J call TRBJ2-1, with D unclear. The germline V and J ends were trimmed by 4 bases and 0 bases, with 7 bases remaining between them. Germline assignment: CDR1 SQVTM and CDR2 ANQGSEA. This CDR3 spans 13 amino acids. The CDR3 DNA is TGCAGCGTTGGTGTGAGCTCCTACAATGAGCAGTTCTTC. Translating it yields CSVGVSSYNEQFF.

The CDR3 loop reads CASSPSGQGVTEAFF. The CDR3 region has the DNA TGTGCCAGCAGCCCATCGGGACAGGGGGTCACTGAAGCTTTCTTT. The chain employs TRBV5-4 and TRBJ1-1; 11 nucleotides align to TRBD1. The ends lost 4 bases at V and 4 bases at J; junction bases unmatched: 6. Looked up from germline, CDR1 is SGHNT and CDR2 is YYREEE (reference sequence). The CDR3 contains 15 residues. Looking up the rest from reference TRBV5-4 and TRBJ1-1 gives the full variable domain: ETGVTQSPTHLIKTRGQQVTLRCSSQSGHNTVSWYQQALGQGPQFIFQYYREEENGRGNFPPRFSGLQFPNYSSELNVNALELDDSALYLCASSPSGQGVTEAFFGQGTRLTVV.

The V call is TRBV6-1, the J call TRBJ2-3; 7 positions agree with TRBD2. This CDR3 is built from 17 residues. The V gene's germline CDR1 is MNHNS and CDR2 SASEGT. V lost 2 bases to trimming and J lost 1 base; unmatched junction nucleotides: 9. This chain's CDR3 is CASSETYVGGGTDTQYF. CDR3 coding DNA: TGTGCCAGCAGTGAAACATACGTGGGGGGGGGCACAGATACGCAGTATTTT.

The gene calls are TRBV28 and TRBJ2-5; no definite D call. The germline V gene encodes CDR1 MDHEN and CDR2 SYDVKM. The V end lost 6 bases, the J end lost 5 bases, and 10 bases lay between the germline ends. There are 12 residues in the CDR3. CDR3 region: CASRSETETQYF. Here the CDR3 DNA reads TGTGCCAGCAGGAGCGAGACGGAGACCCAGTACTTC.

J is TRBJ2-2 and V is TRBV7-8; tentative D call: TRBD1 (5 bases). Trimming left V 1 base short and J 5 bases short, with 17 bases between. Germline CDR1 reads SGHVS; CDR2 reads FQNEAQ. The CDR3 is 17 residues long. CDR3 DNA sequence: TGTGCCAGCAGCTTAGTGTGGATAGGGGAAGCAACCGGGGAGCTGTTTTTT. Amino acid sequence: CASSLVWIGEATGELFF.

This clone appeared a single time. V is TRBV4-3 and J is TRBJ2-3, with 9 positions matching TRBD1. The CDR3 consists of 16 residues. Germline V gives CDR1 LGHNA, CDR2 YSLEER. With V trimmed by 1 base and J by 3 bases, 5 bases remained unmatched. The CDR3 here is CASSQARGTGTDTQYF. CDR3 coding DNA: TGCGCCAGCAGCCAAGCCAGGGGGACAGGGACAGATACGCAGTATTTT.

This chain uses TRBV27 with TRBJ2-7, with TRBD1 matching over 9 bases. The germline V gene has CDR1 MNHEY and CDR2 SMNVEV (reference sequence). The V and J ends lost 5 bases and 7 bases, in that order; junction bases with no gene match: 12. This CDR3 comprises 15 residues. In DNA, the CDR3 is TGTGCCAGCAGTCACACTTACAGGGGGCTGGGGGAGCAGTACTTC. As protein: CASSHTYRGLGEQYF.

CDR3 loop: CASSRQQSNEKLFF. CDR3 DNA sequence: TGTGCCAGCAGCCGCCAACAGTCGAATGAAAAACTGTTTTTT. The V and J genes are TRBV4-2 and TRBJ1-4; no clear D. This CDR3 has 14 residues. Trimming cost V 4 bases and J 5 bases, with 11 bases left between them. From germline, CDR1 is LGHNA and CDR2 YNFKEQ.

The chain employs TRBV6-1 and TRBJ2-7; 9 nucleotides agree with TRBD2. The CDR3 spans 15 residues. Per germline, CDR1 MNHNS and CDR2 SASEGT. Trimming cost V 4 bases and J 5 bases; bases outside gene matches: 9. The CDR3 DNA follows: TGTGCCAGCAGTGGACGGGCTAGCGGGATGGACGAGCAGTACTTC. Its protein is CASSGRASGMDEQYF.

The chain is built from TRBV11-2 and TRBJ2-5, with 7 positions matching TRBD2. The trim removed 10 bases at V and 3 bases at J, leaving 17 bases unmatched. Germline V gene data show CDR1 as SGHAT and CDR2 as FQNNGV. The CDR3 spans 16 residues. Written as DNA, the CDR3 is TGTGCCACCCGAAGTCCGGGGGGACTGGGAGAAGAGACCCAGTACTTC. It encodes CATRSPGGLGEETQYF.

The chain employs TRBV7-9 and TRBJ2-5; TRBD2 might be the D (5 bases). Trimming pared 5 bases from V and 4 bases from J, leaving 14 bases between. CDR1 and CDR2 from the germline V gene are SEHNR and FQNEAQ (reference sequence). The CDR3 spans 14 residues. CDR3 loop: CASSPTGRGETQYF. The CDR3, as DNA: TGTGCCAGCAGCCCCACCGGCCGGGGAGAGACCCAGTACTTC.

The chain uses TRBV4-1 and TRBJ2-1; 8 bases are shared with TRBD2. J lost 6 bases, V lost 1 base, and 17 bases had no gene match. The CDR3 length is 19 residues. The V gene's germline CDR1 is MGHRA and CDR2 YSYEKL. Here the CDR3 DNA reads TGCGCCAGCAGCCAAGTGGACATAGGGGATCTAGCGGGCCGCAATGAGCAGTTCTTC. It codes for CASSQVDIGDLAGRNEQFF.

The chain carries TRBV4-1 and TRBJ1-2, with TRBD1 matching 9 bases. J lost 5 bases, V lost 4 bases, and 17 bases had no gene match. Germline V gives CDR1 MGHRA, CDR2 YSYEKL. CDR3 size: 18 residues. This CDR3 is CASSRSTGGPSGSYGYTF. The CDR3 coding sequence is TGCGCCAGCAGCCGATCGACAGGGGGTCCCTCGGGGTCTTATGGCTACACCTTC.

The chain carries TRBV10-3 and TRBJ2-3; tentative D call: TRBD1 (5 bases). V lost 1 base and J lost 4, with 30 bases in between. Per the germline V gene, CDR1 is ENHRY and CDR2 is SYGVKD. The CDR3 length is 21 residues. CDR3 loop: CAISEWGRPTQGAIEADTQYF. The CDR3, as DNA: TGTGCCATCAGTGAGTGGGGTCGACCTACTCAAGGGGCCATAGAGGCAGATACGCAGTATTTT.

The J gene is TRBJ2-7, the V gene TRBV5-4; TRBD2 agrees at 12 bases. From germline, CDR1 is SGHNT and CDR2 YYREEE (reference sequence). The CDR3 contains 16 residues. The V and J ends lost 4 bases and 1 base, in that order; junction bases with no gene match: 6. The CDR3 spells CASSTSGRSLSYEQYF. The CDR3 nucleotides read TGTGCCAGCAGCACTAGCGGGAGGTCCCTATCCTACGAGCAGTACTTC.